This T cell receptor beta chain was profiled in a study of spatial heterogeneity in lung cancer. Study in general: Raw reads contained each unique TCR and UMI combination more than ten times on average. General study points: Resection blood, more than follow-up blood, showed ubiquitous expanded tumor TCRs.

Notes on this clonotype: What it recognizes is unknown.

This CDR3 is 12 amino acids long. Germline V lookup: CDR1 SQVTM, CDR2 ANQGSEA. V lost 3 bases, J lost 3 bases, and 9 bases lay in between. Time point here: blood at routine non-recurrence follow-up after resection. Unsorted whole RNA from tumor, nontumor lung or frozen PBMC underwent sequencing. The library protocol tagged each TCR cDNA with a unique molecular identifier. TCRdb reprocessed the 5' RACE reads with MiXCR, giving one entry per CDR3 protein. The sample holds fewer than 150,000 distinct CDR3 sequences; less than 14% are singletons and the top ten take more than 20%. This sample comprised PBMCs, obtained at follow-up. This rearrangement joins TRBV29-1 to TRBJ2-7; D is possibly TRBD1 (5 bases). The clonotype originates from a female donor with early-stage non-small cell lung cancer. CDR3 coding DNA: TGCAGCGTTGAGACAGAGAGCTACGAGCAGTACTTC. It yields the protein CSVETESYEQYF.